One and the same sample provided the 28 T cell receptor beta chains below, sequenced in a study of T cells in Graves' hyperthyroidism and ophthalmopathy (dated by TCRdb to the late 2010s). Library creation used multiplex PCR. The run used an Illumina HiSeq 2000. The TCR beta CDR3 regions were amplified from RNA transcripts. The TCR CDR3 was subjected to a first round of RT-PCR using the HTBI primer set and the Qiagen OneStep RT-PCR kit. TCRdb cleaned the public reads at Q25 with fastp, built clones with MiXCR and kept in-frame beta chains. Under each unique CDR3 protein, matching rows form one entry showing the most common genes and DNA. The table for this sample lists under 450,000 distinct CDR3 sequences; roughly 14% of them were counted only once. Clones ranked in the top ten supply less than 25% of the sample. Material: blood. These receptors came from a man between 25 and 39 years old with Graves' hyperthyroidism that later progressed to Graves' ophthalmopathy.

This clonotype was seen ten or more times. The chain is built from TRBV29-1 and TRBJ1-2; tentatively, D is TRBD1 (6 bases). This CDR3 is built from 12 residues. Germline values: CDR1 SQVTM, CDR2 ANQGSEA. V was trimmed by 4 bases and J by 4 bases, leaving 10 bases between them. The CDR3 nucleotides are TGCAGCGTTGGACAGGCGGCCTATGGCTACACCTTC. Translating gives CSVGQAAYGYTF.

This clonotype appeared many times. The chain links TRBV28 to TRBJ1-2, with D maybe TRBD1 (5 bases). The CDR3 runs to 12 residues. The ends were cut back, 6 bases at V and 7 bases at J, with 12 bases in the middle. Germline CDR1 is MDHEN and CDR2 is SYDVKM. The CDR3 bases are TGTGCCAGCAGGGGGACCGGCTCTGGCTACACCTTC. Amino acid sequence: CASRGTGSGYTF.

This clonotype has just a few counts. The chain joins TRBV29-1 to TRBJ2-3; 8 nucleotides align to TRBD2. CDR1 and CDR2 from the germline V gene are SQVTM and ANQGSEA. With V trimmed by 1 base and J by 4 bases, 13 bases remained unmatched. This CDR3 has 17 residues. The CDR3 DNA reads TGCAGCGTTGAAGTGGGTAGCGGGGTAACCGTGGCAGATACGCAGTATTTT. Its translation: CSVEVGSGVTVADTQYF.

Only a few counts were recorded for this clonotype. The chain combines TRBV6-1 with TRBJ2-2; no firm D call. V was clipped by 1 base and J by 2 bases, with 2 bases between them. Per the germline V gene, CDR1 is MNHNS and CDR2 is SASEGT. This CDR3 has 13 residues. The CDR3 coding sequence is TGTGCCAGCAGTGAAGACAACACCGGGGAGCTGTTTTTT. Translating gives CASSEDNTGELFF.

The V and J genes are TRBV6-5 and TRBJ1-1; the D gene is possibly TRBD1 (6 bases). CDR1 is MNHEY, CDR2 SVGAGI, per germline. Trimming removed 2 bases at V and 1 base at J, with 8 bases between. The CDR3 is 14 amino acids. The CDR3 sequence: CASSYARGNTEAFF. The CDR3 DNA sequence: TGTGCCAGCAGTTACGCCAGGGGGAACACTGAAGCTTTCTTT.

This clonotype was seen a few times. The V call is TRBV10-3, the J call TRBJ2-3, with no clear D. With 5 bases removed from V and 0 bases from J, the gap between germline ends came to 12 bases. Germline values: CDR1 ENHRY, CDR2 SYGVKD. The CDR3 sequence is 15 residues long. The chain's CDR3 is CAISRTFTSTDTQYF. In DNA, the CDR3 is TGTGCCATCAGTAGGACGTTCACTAGCACAGATACGCAGTATTTT.

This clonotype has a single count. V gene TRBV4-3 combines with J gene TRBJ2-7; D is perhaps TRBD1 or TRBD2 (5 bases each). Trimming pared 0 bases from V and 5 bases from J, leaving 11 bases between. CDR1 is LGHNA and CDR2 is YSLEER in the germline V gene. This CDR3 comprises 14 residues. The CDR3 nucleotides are TGCGCCAGCAGCCAAGAATATCGAGGGGACGAGCAGTACTTC. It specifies CASSQEYRGDEQYF.

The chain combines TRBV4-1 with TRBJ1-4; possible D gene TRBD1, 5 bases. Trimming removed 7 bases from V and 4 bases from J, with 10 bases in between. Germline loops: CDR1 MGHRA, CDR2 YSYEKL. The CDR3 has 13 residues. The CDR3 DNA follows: TGCGCCAGCACGAACAGGATTAATGAAAAACTGTTTTTT. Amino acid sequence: CASTNRINEKLFF.

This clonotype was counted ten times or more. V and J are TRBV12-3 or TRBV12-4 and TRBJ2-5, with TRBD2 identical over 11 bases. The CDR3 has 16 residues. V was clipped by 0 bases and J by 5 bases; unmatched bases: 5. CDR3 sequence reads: CASSLALAGAEETQYF. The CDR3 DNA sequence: TGTGCCAGCAGTTTAGCACTAGCGGGGGCTGAGGAGACCCAGTACTTC.

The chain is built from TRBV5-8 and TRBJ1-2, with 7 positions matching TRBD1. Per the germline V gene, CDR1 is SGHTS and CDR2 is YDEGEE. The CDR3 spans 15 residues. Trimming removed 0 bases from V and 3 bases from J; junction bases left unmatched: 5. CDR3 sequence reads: CASSLGQGDHYGYTF. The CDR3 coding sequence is TGTGCCAGCAGCTTGGGTCAGGGGGATCACTATGGCTACACCTTC.

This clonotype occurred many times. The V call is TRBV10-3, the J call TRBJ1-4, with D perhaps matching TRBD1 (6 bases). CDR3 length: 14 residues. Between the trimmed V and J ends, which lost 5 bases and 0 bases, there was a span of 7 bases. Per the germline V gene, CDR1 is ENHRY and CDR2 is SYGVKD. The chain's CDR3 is CAISTGTTNEKLFF. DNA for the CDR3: TGTGCCATCAGTACAGGGACAACTAATGAAAAACTGTTTTTT.

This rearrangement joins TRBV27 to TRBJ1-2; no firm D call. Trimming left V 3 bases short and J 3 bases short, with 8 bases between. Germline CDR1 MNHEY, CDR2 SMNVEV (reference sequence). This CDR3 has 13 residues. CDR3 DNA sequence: TGTGCCAGCAGTTTTGTTGGGGACTATGGCTACACCTTC. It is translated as CASSFVGDYGYTF.

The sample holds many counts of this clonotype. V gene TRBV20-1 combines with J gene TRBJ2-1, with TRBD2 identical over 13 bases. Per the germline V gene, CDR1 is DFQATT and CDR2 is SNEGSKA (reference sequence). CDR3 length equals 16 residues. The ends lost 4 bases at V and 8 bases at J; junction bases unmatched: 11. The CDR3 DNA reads TGCAGTGCTATAGGACTAGCGGGGGCCCCCATACATGAGCAGTTCTTC. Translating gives CSAIGLAGAPIHEQFF.

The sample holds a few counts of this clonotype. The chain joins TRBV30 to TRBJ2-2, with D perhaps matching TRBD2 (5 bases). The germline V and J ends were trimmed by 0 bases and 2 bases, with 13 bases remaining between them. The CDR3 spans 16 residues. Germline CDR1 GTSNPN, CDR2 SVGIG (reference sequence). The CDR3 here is CAWSVSRRGNTGELFF. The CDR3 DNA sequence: TGTGCCTGGAGTGTTAGCCGCCGGGGAAACACCGGGGAGCTGTTTTTT.

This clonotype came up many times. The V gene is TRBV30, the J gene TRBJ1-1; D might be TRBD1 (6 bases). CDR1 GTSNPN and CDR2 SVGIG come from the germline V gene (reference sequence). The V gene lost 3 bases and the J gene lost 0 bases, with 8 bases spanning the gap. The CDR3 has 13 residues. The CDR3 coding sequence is TGTGCCTGGAGACAGGGTCTGAACACTGAAGCTTTCTTT. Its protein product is CAWRQGLNTEAFF. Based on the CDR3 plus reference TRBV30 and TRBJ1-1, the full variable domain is SQTIHQWPATLVQPVGSPLSLECTVEGTSNPNLYWYRQAAGRGLQLLFYSVGIGQISSEVPQNLSASRPQDRQFILSSKKLLLSDSGFYLCAWRQGLNTEAFFGQGTRLTVV.

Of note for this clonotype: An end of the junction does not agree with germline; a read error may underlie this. CDR3 DNA sequence: TGTGCCAGCGGCGTGAACTCTGGGGCCAACGTCCTGACTTTC. Protein product: CASGVNSGANVLTF. V is TRBV9 and J is TRBJ2-6; no reliable D call. There are 14 residues in the CDR3. In germline, CDR1 is SGDLS, CDR2 YYNGEE.

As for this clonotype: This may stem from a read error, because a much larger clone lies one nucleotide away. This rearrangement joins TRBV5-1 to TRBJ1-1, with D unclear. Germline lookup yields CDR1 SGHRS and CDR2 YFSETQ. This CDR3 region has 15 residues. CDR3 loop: CVSSFSVSLNTEAFF. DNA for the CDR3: TGCGTCAGCAGCTTTTCGGTCAGCTTGAACACTGAAGCTTTCTTT.

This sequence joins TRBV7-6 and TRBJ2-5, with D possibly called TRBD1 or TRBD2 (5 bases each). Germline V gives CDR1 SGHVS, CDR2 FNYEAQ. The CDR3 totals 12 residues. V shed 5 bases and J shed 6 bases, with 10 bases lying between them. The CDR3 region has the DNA TGTGCCAGCAGCGTGAGGGGCAAGACCCAGTACTTC. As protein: CASSVRGKTQYF. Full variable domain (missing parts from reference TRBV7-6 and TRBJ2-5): GAGVSQSPRYKVTKRGQDVALRCDPISGHVSLYWYRQALGQGPEFLTYFNYEAQQDKSGLPNDRFSAERPEGSISTLTIQRTEQRDSAMYRCASSVRGKTQYFGPGTRLLVL.

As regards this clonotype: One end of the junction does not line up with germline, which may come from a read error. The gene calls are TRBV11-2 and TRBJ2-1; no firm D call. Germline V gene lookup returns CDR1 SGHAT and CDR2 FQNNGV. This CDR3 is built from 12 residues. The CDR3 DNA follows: TGTGCCAGCAGCCGAAGACAACCGGAGCTGTTCTTC. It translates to CASSRRQPELFF.

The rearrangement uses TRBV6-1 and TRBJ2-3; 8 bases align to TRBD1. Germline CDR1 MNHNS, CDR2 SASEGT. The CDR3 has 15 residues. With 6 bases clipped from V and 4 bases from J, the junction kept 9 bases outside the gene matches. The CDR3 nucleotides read TGTGCCAGCAGCCAAAGGACAGGGCGGGCAGATACGCAGTATTTT. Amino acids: CASSQRTGRADTQYF.

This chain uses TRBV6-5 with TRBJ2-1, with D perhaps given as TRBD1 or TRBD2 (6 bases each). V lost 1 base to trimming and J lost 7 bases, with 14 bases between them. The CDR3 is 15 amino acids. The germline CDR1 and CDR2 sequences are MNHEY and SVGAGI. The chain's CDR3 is CASSYLREGGNEQFF. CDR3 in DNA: TGTGCCAGCAGTTACTTAAGGGAAGGGGGGAATGAGCAGTTCTTC.

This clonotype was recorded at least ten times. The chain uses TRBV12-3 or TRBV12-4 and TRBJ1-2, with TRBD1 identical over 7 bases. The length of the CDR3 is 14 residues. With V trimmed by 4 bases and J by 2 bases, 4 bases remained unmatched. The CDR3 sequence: CASSYRGPNYGYTF. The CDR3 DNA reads TGTGCCAGCAGTTACAGGGGACCAAACTATGGCTACACCTTC.

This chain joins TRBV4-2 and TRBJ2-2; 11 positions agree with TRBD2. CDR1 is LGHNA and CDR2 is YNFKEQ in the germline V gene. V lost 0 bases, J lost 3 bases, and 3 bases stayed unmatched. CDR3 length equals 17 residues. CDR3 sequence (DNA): TGTGCCAGCAGCCAAGAAATAGCGGGGGGGCACACCGGGGAGCTGTTTTTT. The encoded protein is CASSQEIAGGHTGELFF.

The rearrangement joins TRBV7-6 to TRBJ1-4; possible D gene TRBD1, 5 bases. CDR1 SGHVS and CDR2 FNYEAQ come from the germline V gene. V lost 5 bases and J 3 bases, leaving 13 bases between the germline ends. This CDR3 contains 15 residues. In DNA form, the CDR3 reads TGTGCCAGCAGCCCAAGACCGGGGGCTAATGAAAAACTGTTTTTT. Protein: CASSPRPGANEKLFF.

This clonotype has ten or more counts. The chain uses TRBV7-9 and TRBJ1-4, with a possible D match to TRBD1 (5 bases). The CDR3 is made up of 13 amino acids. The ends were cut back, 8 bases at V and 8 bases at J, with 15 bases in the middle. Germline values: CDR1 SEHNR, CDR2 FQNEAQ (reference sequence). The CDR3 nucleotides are TGTGCCAGCGCCTCCGGGGGTCGAGAAAAACTGTTTTTT. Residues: CASASGGREKLFF.

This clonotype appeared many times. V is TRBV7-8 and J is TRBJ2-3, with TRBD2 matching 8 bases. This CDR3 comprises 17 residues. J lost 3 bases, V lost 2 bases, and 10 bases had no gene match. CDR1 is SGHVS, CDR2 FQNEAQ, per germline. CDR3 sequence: CASSLPSGTSGTDTQYF. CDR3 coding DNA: TGTGCCAGCAGCTTACCCTCCGGGACTAGTGGGACAGATACGCAGTATTTT.

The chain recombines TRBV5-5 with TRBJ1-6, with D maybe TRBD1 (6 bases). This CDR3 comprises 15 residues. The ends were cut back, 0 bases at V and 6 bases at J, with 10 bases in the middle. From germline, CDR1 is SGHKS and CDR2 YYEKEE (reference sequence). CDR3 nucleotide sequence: TGTGCCAGCAGCTTGGTGGGCAGGGGTAATTCACCCCTCCACTTT. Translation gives CASSLVGRGNSPLHF.

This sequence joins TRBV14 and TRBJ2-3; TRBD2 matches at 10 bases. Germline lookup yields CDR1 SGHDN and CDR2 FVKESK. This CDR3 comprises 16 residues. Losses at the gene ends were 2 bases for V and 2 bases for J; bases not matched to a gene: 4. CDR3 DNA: TGTGCCAGCAGCCAACTCCTAGCGGGGGCCACAGATACGCAGTATTTT. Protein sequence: CASSQLLAGATDTQYF.